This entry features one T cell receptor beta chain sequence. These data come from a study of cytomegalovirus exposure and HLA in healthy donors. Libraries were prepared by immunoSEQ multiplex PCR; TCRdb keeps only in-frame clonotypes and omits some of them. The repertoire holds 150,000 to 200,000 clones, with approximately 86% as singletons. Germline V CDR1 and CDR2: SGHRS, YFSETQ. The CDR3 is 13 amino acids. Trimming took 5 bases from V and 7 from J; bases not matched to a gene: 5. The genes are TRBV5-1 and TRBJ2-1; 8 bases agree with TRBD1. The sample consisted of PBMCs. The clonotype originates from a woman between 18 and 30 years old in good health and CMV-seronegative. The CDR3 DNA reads TGCGCCAGCAGATCAACAGGGGGAAATGAGCAGTTCTTC. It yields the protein CASRSTGGNEQFF.